The rows below give T cell receptor beta chains drawn from one sample of a study of low-dose radiotherapy and immunotherapy resistance in tumors. Using its own MiXCR run on the reads, TCRdb lists one record per CDR3 protein. The profile shows some 60,000 distinct CDR3 sequences, about a quarter of them singletons. This specimen consisted of PBMCs, obtained before treatment. Receptors were obtained from a male donor with rectosigmoid adenocarcinoma. The conserved cysteine and the conserved F or W are not part of the CDR3 here. The listing skips clone size in some rows; elsewhere it reads once, few, many or a size class.

v_call,j_call,cdr3_length,clone_size,cdr3_aa
TRBV6-6,TRBJ2-5,12,few,ASSYSRDSETQY
TRBV12-3/TRBV12-4,TRBJ1-2,12,many,ASSFTTGGYGYT
TRBV4-2,TRBJ2-7,13,many,ASSPRTVSSYEQY
TRBV28,TRBJ2-7,11,many,ASSFDRGYEQY
TRBV24-1,TRBJ2-5,10,.,ATSGTQETQY
TRBV28,TRBJ2-5,13,few,ASILDRVGQETQY
TRBV20-1,TRBJ2-4,13,many,SAFNPNGKENIQY
TRBV7-9,TRBJ2-1,11,many,ASRFGTSGMPL
TRBV18,TRBJ2-7,14,many,ASSGTSGRVNNEQY
TRBV5-5,TRBJ2-1,11,once,ASSSTRGSEQF
TRBV12-3/TRBV12-4,TRBJ1-2,11,once,ASSLRQGNGYT
TRBV18,TRBJ2-7,15,many,ASSPVWTGLTHSEQY
TRBV29-1,TRBJ1-4,11,.,SVVSGGSEKLF
TRBV10-3,TRBJ1-6,12,.,AIRGIMTTSPLH
TRBV20-1,TRBJ1-1,10,.,SVQGRVTEAF
TRBV6-2/TRBV6-3,TRBJ2-1,14,many,ASSSLFSSLGDEQF
TRBV6-2/TRBV6-3,TRBJ1-2,13,many,ASTYGGLLNYGYT